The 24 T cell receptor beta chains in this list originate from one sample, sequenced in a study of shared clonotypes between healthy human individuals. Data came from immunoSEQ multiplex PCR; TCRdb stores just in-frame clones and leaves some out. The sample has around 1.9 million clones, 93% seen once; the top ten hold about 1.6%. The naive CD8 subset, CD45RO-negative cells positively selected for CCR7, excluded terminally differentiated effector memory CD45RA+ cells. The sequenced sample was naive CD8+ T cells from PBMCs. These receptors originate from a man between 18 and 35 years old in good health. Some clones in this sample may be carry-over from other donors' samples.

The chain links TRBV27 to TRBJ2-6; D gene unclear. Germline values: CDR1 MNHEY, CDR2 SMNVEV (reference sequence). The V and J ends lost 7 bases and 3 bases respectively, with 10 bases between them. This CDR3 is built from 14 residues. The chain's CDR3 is CASTNKLGANVLTF. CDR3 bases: TGTGCCAGCACCAACAAACTTGGGGCCAACGTCCTGACTTTC.

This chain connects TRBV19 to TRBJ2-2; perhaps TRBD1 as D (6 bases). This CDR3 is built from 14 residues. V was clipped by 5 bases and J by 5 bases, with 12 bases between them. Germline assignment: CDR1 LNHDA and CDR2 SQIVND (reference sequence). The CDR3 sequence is CASSATTGTGELFF. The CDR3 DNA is TGTGCCAGTAGTGCAACAACAGGGACCGGGGAGCTGTTTTTT.

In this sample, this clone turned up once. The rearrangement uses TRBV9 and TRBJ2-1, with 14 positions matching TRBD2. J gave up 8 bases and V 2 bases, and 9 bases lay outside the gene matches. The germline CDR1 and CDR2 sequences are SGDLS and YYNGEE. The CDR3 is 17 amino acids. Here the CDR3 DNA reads TGTGCCAGCAGCGTCTCCGGGACTAGCGGGAGTGGGGATGAGCAGTTCTTC. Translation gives CASSVSGTSGSGDEQFF.

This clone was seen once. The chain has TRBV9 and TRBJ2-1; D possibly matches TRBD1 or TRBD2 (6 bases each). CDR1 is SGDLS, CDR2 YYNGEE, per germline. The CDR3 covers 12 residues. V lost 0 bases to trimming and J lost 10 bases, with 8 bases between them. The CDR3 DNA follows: TGTGCCAGCAGCGTAGGGGGGGCGGAGCAGTTCTTC. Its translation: CASSVGGAEQFF.

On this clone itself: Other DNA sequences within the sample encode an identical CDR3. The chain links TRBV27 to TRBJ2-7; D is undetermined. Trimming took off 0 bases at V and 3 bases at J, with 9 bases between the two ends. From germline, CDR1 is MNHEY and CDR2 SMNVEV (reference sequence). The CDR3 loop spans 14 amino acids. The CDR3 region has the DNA TGTGCCAGCAGTTTATCGGGGTCCCTCTACGAGCAGTACTTC. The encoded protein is CASSLSGSLYEQYF.

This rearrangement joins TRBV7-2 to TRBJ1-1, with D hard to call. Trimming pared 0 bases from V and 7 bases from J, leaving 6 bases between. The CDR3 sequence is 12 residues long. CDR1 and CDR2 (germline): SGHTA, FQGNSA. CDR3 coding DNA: TGTGCCAGCAGCTTAGCGCGGGATGAAGCTTTCTTT. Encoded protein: CASSLARDEAFF.

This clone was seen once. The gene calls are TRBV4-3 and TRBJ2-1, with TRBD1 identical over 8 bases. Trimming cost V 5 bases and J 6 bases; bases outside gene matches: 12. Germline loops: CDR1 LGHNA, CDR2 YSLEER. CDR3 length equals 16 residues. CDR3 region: CASSRGLGQVGNEQFF. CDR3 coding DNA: TGCGCCAGCAGCAGAGGGTTGGGACAGGTCGGCAATGAGCAGTTCTTC.

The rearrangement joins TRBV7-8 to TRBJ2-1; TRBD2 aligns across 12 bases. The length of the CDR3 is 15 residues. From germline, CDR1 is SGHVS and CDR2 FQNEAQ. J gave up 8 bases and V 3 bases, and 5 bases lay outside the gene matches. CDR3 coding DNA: TGTGCCAGCAGCTTCCTAGCGGGAGGGGTGGATGAGCAGTTCTTC. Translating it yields CASSFLAGGVDEQFF.

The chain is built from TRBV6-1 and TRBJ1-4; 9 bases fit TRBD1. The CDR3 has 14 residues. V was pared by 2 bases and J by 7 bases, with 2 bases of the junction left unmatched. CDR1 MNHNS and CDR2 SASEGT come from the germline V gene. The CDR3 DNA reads TGTGCCAGCAGTGAAACAGGGGGCATTGAAAAACTGTTTTTT. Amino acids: CASSETGGIEKLFF.

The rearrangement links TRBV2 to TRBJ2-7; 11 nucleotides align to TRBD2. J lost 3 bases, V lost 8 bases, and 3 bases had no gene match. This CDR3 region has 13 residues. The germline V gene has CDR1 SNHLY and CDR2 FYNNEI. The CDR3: CASDGLAGYEQYF. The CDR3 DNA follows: TGTGCCAGCGACGGACTAGCGGGCTACGAGCAGTACTTC.

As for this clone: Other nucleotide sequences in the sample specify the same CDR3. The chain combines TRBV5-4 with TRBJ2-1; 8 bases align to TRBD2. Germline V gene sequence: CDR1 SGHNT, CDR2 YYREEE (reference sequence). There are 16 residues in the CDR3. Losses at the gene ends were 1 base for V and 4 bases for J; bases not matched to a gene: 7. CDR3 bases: TGTGCCAGCAGCTTGAAGCGGGAGAGGGCGTACAATGAGCAGTTCTTC. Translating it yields CASSLKRERAYNEQFF.

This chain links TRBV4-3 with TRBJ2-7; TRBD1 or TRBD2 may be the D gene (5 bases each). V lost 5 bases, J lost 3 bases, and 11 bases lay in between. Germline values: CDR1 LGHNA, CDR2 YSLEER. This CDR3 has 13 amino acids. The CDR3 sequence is CASSYRDGYEQYF. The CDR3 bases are TGCGCCAGCAGCTACCGGGACGGCTACGAGCAGTACTTC.

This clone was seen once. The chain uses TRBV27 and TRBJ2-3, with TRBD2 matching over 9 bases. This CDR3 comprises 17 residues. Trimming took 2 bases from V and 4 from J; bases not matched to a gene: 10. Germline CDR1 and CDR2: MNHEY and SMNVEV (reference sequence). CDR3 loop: CASSLRTTSGRADTQYF. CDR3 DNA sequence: TGTGCCAGCAGTTTACGCACGACTAGCGGAAGAGCAGATACGCAGTATTTT.

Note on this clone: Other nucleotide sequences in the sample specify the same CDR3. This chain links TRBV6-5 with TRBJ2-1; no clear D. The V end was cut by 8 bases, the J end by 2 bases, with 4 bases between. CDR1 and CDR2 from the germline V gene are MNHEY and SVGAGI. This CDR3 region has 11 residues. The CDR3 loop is CASGPYNEQFF. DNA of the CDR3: TGTGCCAGCGGCCCCTACAATGAGCAGTTCTTC.

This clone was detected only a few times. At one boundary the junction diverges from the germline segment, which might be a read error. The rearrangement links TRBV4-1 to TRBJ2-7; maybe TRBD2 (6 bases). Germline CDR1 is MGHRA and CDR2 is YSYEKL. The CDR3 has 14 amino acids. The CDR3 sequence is CASSQVGDSNEQYF. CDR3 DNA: TGCGCCAGCAGCCAAGTTGGGGACTCCAACGAGCAGTACTTC.

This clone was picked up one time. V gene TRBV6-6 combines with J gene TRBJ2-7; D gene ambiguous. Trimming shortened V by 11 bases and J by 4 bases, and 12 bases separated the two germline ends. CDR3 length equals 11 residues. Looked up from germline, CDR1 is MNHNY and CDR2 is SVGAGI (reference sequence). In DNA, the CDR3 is TGTGCCTCGGGCCTTTCTTACGAGCAGTACTTC. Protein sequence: CASGLSYEQYF.

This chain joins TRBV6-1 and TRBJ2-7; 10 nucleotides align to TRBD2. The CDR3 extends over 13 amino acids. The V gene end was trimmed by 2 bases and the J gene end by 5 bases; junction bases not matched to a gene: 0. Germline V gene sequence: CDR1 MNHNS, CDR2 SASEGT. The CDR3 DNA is TGTGCCAGCAGTGAACTAGCGGGGGACGAGCAGTACTTC. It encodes CASSELAGDEQYF.

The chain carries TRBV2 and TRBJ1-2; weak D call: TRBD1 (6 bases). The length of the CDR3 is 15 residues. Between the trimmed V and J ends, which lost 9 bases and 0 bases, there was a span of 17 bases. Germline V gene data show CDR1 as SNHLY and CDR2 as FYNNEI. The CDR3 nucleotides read TGTGCCAGTAAGCCCCAAGGGGGATCTAACTATGGCTACACCTTC. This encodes CASKPQGGSNYGYTF.

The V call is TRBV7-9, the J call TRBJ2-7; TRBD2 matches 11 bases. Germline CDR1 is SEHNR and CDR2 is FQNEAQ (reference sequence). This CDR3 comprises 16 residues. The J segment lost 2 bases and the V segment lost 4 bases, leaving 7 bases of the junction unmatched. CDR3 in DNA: TGTGCCAGCAGCTCAACTAGCGGGAGTAAGCCCTACGAGCAGTACTTC. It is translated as CASSSTSGSKPYEQYF.

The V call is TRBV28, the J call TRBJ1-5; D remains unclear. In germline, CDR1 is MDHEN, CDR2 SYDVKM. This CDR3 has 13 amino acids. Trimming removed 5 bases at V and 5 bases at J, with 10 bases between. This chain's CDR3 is CASSKESDQPQHF. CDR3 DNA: TGTGCCAGCAGTAAAGAATCCGATCAGCCCCAGCATTTT.

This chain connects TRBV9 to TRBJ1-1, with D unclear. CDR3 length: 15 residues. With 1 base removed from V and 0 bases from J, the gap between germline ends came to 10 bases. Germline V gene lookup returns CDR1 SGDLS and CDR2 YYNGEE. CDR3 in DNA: TGTGCCAGCAGCGTACGTCCAGAGATGAACACTGAAGCTTTCTTT. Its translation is CASSVRPEMNTEAFF.

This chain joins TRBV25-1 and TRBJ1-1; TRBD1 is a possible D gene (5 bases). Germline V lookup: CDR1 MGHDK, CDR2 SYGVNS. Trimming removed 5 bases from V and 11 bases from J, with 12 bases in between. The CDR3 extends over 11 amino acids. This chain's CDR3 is CASSLQGVAFF. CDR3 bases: TGTGCCAGCAGTCTTCAAGGGGTCGCTTTCTTT.

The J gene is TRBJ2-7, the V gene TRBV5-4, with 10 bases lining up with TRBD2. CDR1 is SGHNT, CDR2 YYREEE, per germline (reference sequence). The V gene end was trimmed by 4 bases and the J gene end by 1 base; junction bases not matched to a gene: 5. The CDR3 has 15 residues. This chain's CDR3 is CASSVGLADSYEQYF. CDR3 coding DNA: TGTGCCAGCAGCGTCGGACTAGCGGATTCCTACGAGCAGTACTTC.

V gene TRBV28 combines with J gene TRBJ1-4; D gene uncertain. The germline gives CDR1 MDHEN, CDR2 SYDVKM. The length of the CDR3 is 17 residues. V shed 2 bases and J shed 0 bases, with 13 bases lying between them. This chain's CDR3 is CASSLPTSAATNEKLFF. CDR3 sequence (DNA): TGTGCCAGCAGTTTACCGACGTCGGCTGCAACTAATGAAAAACTGTTTTTT.